This T cell receptor beta chain is from a study of identifying expanded T cells in peripheral blood. During the collection period, no donor immune events like infections were recorded. This CDR3 has 15 amino acids. Germline V CDR1 and CDR2: MDHEN, SYDVKM. Trimming cost V 5 bases and J 1 base; bases outside gene matches: 6. Worth noting for this clone: Its antigen is undetermined.

General study results and limits: Over approximately two and four weeks, about 15 and 18 clones changed, versus 1.2 between replicates. Across healthy donors, higher total template counts meant significantly greater approximately 2-week count variance.

Method: immunoSEQ multiplex PCR; TCRdb's copy keeps in-frame clones and lacks some. The sample has approximately 140,000 clones, about 88% seen once. Sequenced input: blood. The gene calls are TRBV28 and TRBJ1-2; 8 bases line up with TRBD1. The receptor's source is a person aged 18 to 69 in good health. CDR3 nucleotide sequence: TGTGCCAGCAGTCCCGGACAGGGATTTAACTATGGCTACACCTTC. This sequence encodes CASSPGQGFNYGYTF.